This TCR beta chain was captured in a study of T-cell memory formation after mild COVID-19. Whole-study context: Clusters of TCRs were largely donor specific.

TCR alpha and TCR beta cDNA libraries with sample barcodes and UMIs came from 5'RACE using constant-segment primers. TCRdb re-derived calls from the 5' RACE reads in MiXCR, one entry per CDR3 protein. The table shows some 150,000 distinct CDR3 sequences, with roughly 21% occurring only once. V dropped 0 bases and J dropped 4 bases, with 13 bases sitting between them. Looked up from germline, CDR1 is SGHTA and CDR2 is FQGNSA. CDR3 size: 17 residues. As to this clonotype: The antigen is unknown.

Study observations and caveats: Cross-reactive memory seemingly joined, as some responding clones were found in pre-infection memory. Later expanders leaned CD4+, whereas clones that contracted between day 15 and 85 were balanced CD4/CD8.

This clonotype was sampled from an adult woman who had mild COVID-19 (a few samples of this study predate the infection). Cell type and time point are not known. J is TRBJ2-6 and V is TRBV7-2; TRBD2 is a possible D gene (6 bases). Sequenced: PBMCs or a T cell subset sorted from them (not recorded which). The CDR3 DNA is TGTGCCAGCAGCTTAGCATCCGGGGGAGACGGGGCCAACGTCCTGACTTTC. Its protein is CASSLASGGDGANVLTF.